This TCR beta chain was captured by sequencing in a study of cytomegalovirus exposure and HLA in healthy donors. Here immunoSEQ multiplex PCR was the method, and the copy in TCRdb shows in-frame clones only, minus some. The data show around 120,000 clones, approximately 88% seen once. The length of the CDR3 is 15 residues. Germline CDR1 reads SGHRS; CDR2 reads YFSETQ. V trimming: 4 bases; J trimming: 4 bases; junction bases outside the gene matches: 7. General study points: In vitro confirmation showed three CMV-associated chains to be CMV antigen specific.

Comment on this clone: Its antigen is unidentified.

The source of this sequence is a man in his late teens or twenties in good health and CMV-seronegative. The chain uses TRBV5-1 and TRBJ2-4; TRBD1 agrees at 8 bases. Sequencing used PBMCs. CDR3 residues: CASSPQQGVKNIQYF. CDR3 DNA: TGCGCCAGCAGCCCCCAACAGGGGGTAAAAAACATTCAGTACTTC.